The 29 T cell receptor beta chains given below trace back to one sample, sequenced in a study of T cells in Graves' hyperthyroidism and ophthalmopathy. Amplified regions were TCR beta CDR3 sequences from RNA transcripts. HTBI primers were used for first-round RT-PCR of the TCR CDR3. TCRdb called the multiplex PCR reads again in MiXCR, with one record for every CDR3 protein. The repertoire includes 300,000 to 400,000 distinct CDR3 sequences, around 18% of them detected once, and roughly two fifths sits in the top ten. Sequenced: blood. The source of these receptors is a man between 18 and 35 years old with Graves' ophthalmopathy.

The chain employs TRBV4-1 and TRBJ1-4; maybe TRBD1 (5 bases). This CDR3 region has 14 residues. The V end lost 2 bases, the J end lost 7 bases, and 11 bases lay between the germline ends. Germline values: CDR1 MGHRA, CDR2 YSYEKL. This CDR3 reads CASSQRPGGEKLFF. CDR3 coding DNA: TGCGCCAGCAGCCAAAGACCGGGGGGTGAAAAACTGTTTTTT.

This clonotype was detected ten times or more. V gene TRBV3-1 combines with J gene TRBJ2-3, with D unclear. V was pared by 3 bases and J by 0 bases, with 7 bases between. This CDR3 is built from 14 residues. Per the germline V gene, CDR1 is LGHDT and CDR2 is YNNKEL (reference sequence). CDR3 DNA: TGTGCCAGCAGCCAGGCTTCTAGCACAGATACGCAGTATTTT. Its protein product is CASSQASSTDTQYF.

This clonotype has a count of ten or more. The CDR3 loop is CASSPGQGLSYTF. In DNA, the CDR3 is TGTGCCAGCAGCCCGGGACAGGGTTTGAGCTACACCTTC. V and J are TRBV11-1 and TRBJ1-2; 9 bases match TRBD1. CDR3 length equals 13 residues. J gave up 9 bases and V 5 bases, and 7 bases lay outside the gene matches. The germline V gene has CDR1 SGHAT and CDR2 FQDESV (reference sequence).

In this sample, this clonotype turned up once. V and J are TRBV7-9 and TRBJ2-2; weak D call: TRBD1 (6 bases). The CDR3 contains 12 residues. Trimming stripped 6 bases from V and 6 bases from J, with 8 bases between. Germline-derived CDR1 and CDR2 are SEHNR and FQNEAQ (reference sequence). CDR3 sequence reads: CASRQGPGELFF. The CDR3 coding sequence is TGTGCCAGCAGACAGGGTCCCGGGGAGCTGTTTTTT. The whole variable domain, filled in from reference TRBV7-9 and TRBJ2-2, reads DTGVSQNPRHKITKRGQNVTFRCDPISEHNRLYWYRQTLGQGPEFLTYFQNEAQLEKSRLLSDRFSAERPKGSFSTLEIQRTEQGDSAMYLCASRQGPGELFFGEGSRLTVL.

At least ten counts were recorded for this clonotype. CDR3 sequence: CASSLRSGGPPYEQYF. The CDR3 DNA is TGTGCCAGCAGCTTACGGTCGGGGGGGCCACCCTACGAGCAGTACTTC. The V gene is TRBV7-9, the J gene TRBJ2-7, with 8 bases fitting TRBD2. V lost 2 bases and J lost 2; bases outside the gene matches: 8. In germline, CDR1 is SEHNR, CDR2 FQNEAQ (reference sequence). This CDR3 has 16 amino acids.

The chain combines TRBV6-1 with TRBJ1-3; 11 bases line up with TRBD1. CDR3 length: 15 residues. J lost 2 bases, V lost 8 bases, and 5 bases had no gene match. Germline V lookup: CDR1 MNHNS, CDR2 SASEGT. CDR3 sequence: CASGMGQGAGNTIYF. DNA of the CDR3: TGTGCCAGCGGCATGGGACAGGGGGCTGGAAACACCATATATTTT.

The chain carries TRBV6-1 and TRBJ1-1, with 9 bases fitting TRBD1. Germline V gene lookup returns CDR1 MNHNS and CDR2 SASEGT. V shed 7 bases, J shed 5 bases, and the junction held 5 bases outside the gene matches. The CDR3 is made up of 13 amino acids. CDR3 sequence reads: CASNRDRVTEAFF. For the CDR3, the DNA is TGTGCCAGCAACCGGGACAGGGTAACTGAAGCTTTCTTT.

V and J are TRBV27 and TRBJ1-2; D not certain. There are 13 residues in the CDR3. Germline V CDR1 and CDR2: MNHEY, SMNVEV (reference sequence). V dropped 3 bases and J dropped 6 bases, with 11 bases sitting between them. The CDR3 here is CASSFIGSDGYTF. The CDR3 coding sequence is TGTGCCAGCAGTTTCATCGGGTCGGATGGCTACACCTTC.

The CDR3 is CASRGDSSYNEQFF. The CDR3 DNA follows: TGTGCCAGCAGGGGAGACAGCTCCTACAATGAGCAGTTCTTC. The V call is TRBV11-1, the J call TRBJ2-1; either TRBD1 or TRBD2 may supply D (5 bases each). V was clipped by 6 bases and J by 0 bases, with 9 bases between them. Germline values: CDR1 SGHAT, CDR2 FQDESV (reference sequence). This CDR3 is built from 14 residues.

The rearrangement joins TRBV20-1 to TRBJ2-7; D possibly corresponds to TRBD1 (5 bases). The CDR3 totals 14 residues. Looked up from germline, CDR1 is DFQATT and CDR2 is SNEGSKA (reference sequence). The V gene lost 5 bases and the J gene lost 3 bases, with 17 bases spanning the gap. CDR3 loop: CSARSGPRDYEQYF. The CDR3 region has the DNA TGCAGTGCTCGATCAGGCCCCAGGGACTACGAGCAGTACTTC.

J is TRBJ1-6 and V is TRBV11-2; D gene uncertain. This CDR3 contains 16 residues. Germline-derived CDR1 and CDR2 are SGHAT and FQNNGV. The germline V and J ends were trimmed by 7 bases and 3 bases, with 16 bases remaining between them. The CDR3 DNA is TGTGCCAGCAACCCCGTAACGGGAATCTATAATTCACCCCTCCACTTT. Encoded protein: CASNPVTGIYNSPLHF.

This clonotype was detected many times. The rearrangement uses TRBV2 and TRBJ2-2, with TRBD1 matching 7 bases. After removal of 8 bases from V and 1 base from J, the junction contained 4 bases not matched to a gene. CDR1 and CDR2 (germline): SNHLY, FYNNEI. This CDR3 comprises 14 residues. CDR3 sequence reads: CASRQGENTGELFF. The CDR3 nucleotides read TGTGCCAGCCGACAGGGAGAGAACACCGGGGAGCTGTTTTTT.

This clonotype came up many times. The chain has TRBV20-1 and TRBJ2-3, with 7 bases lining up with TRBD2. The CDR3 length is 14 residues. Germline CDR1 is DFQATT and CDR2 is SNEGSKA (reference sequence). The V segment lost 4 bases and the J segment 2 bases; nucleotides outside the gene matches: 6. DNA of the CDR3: TGCAGTGCTAAGCACGGGGGGAACACAGATACGCAGTATTTT. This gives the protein CSAKHGGNTDTQYF.

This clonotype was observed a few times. The CDR3 nucleotides are TGCAGTGCTACAGGACTAGCGGATAGCACAGATACGCAGTATTTT. This sequence encodes CSATGLADSTDTQYF. The chain uses TRBV20-1 and TRBJ2-3; 10 bases fit TRBD2. Trimming removed 4 bases from V and 0 bases from J; junction bases left unmatched: 4. The length of the CDR3 is 15 residues. CDR1 and CDR2 (germline): DFQATT, SNEGSKA (reference sequence).

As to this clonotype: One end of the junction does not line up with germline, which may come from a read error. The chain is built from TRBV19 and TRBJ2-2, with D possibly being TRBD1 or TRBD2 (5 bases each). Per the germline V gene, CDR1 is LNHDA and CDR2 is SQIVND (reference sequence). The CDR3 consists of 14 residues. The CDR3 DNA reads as TGTGCCAGTACCTCCGGGACGGACACGGGGGAGCTGTTTTTT. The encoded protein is CASTSGTDTGELFF.

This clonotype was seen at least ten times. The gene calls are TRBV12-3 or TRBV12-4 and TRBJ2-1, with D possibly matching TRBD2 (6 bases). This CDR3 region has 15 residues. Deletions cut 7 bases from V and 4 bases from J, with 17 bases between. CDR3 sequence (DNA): TGTGCCAGCATCCTGCGGGACCCAAGGTACAATGAGCAGTTCTTC. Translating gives CASILRDPRYNEQFF.

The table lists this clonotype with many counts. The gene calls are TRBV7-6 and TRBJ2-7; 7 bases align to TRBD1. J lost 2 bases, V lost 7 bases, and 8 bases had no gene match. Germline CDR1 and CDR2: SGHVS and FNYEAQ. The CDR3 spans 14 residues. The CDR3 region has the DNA TGTGCCAGCATCGGTGAGGACAGGCCCTACGAGCAGTACTTC. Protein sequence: CASIGEDRPYEQYF.

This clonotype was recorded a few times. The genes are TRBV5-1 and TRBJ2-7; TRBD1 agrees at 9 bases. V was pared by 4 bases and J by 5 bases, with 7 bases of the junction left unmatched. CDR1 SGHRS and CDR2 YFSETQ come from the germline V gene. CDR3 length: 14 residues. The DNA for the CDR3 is TGCGCCAGCAGCCTGACAGGGGGAGGCCACGAGCAGTACTTC. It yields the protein CASSLTGGGHEQYF.

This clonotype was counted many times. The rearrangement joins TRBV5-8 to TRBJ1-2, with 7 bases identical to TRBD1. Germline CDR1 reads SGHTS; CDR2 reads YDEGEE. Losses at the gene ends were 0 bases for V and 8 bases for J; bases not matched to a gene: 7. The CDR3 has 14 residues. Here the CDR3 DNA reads TGTGCCAGCAGCTTGGACAACAGGGGTACGGGCTACACCTTC. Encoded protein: CASSLDNRGTGYTF. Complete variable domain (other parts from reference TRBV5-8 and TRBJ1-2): EAGVTQSPTHLIKTRGQQATLRCSPISGHTSVYWYQQALGLGLQFLLWYDEGEERNRGNFPPRFSGRQFPNYSSELNVNALELEDSALYLCASSLDNRGTGYTFGSGTRLTVV.

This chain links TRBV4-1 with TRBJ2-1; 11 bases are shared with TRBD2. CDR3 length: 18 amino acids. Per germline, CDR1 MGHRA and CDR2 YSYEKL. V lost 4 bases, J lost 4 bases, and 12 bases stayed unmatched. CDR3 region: CASSRGRVLAGAYNEQFF. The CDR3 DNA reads TGCGCCAGCAGCCGGGGAAGGGTACTAGCGGGGGCATACAATGAGCAGTTCTTC.

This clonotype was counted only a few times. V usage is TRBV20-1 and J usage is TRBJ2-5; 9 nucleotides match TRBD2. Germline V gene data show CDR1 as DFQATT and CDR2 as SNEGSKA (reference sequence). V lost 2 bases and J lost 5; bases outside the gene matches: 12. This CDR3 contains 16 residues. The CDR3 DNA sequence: TGCAGTGCTAGAAAAACAATAGCGGGGGTAGGGGAGACCCAGTACTTC. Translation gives CSARKTIAGVGETQYF.

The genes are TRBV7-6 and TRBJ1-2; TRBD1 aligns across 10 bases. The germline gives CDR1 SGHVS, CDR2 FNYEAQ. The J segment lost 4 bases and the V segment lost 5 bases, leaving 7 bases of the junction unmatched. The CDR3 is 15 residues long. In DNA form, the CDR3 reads TGTGCCAGCAGCGCCGGACAGGGGGGACTCTATGGCTACACCTTC. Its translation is CASSAGQGGLYGYTF. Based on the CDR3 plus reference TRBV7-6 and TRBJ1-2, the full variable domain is GAGVSQSPRYKVTKRGQDVALRCDPISGHVSLYWYRQALGQGPEFLTYFNYEAQQDKSGLPNDRFSAERPEGSISTLTIQRTEQRDSAMYRCASSAGQGGLYGYTFGSGTRLTVV.

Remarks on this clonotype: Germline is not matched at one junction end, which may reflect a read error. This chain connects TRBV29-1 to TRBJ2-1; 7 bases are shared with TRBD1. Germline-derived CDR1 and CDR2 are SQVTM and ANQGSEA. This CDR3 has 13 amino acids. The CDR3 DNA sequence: TGCAGCGTCGAAGACAGGGCAGGCAATGAGCAGTTCTTC. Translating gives CSVEDRAGNEQFF.

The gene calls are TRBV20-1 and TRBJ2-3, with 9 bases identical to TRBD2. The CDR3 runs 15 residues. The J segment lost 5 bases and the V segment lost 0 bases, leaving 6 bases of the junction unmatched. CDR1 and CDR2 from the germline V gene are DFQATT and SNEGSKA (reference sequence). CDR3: CSAREERGAGDTQYF. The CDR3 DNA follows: TGCAGTGCTAGAGAGGAGCGGGGGGCCGGAGATACGCAGTATTTT.

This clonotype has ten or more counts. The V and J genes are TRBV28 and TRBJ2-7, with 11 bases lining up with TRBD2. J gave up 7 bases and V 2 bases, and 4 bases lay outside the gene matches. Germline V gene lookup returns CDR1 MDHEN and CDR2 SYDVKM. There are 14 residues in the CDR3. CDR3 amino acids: CASSLLAGGGEQYF. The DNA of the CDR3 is TGTGCCAGCAGTTTACTAGCGGGGGGTGGGGAGCAGTACTTC.

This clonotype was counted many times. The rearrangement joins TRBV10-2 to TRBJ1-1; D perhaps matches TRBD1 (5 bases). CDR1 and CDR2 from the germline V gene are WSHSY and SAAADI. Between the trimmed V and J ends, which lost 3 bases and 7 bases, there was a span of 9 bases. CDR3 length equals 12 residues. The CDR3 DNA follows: TGCGCCAGCAGTGAAACGGGGGGTGAAGCTTTCTTT. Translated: CASSETGGEAFF.

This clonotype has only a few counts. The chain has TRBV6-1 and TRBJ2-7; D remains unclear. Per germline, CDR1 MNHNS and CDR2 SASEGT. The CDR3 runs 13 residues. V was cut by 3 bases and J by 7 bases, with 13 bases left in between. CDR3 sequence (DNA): TGTGCCAGCAGTGAGCCCTCTTCGAGGGAGCAGTACTTC. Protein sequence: CASSEPSSREQYF.

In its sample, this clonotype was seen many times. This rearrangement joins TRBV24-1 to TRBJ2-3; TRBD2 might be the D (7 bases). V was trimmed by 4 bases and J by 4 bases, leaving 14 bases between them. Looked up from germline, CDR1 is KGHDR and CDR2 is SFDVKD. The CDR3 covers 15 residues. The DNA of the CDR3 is TGTGCCACCAGTGAAGAGGGGGGGAGACCAGATACGCAGTATTTT. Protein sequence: CATSEEGGRPDTQYF.

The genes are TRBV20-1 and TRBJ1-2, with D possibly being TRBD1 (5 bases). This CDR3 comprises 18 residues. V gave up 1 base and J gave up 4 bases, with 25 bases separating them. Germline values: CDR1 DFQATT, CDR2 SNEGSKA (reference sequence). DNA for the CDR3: TGCAGTGCTAGAGGCGGGGGGGACCGCGGCCTGGGAGGCTATGGCTACACCTTC. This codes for CSARGGGDRGLGGYGYTF.